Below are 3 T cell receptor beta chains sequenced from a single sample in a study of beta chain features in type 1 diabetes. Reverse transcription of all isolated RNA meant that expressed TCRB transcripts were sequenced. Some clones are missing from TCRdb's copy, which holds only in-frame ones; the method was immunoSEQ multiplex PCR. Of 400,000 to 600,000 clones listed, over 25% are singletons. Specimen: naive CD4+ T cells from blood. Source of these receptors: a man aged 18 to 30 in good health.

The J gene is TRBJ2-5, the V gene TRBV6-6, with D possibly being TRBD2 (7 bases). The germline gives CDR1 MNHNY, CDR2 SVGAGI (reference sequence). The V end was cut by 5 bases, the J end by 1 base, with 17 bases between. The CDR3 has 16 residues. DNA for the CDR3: TGTGCCAGCAGTCCCCGCGGGGGCTCCTTCCAAGAGACCCAGTACTTC. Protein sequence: CASSPRGGSFQETQYF.

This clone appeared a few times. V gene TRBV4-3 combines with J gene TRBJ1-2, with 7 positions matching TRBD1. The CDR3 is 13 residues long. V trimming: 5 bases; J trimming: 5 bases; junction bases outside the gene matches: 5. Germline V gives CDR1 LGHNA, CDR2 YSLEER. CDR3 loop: CASSYDRAYGYTF. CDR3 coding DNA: TGCGCCAGCAGCTACGACAGGGCGTATGGCTACACCTTC.

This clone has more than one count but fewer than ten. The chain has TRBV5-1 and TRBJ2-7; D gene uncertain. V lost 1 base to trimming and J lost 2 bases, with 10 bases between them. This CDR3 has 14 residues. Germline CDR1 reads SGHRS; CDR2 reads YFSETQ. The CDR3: CASSLYMGPYEQYF. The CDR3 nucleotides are TGCGCCAGCAGCTTGTATATGGGTCCCTACGAGCAGTACTTC.